These T cell receptor beta chains were read from a single sample in a study of blood T cell repertoires in COVID-19. The method was immunoSEQ multiplex PCR; TCRdb's version includes in-frame clones alone and lacks a portion of them. The sample records a few hundred thousand clones, about nine tenths being singletons. Sequencing was performed on PBMCs or T cells enriched from blood (not recorded which). These receptors came from a man aged 25-40 years who had recovered from COVID-19. Each CDR3 is given with its conserved first and last residue. The order of the fields is CDR3 protein, CDR3 length, V gene.

CASSEAAASRSRGGYTF	17	TRBV6-1
CASRRTGGRYEQYF	14	TRBV6-5
CASSPTDRGAVWNTEAFF	18	TRBV5-1
CASSVAGGGIWEQFF	15	TRBV19
CASTDGQDYTEAFF	14	TRBV19
CASSPWPKNWTQYF	14	TRBV11-2
CASSYTSGATGELFF	15	TRBV5-1
CASSLGTGRKGYTF	14	TRBV28
CATRTRLAPDTQYF	14	TRBV24-1
CASSKTTGPGELFF	14	TRBV7-6
CATSGLGDREETQYF	15	TRBV24-1
CASSLALDSGNTIYF	15	TRBV5-1
CASSVEQGDGYTF	13	TRBV9
CASSMRVAFSPLHF	14	TRBV19
CASSQAHEQFF	11	TRBV11-2
CASSESLAGGYNEQFF	16	TRBV10-2
CATSRVTGQGLDEQFF	16	TRBV15
CASSRGTSGGSTDTQYF	17	TRBV18
CASSDHNRGRNYGYTF	16	TRBV6-4
CASSRATGQSSNQPQHF	17	TRBV27